Detailed here is one TCR beta chain. Antigen unknown. The CDR3 sequence is 14 residues long. Germline V CDR1 and CDR2: SGHTA, FQGNSA. This sample was taken from a study of monozygotic twins with inflammatory bowel disease. General study findings and limits: Healthy co-twins showed greater TCRbeta diversity (inverse Simpson) than IBD patients.

TCRdb re-called the 5' RACE reads, yielding one record per CDR3 amino acid sequence without DNA. In total, the table holds some 440,000 distinct CDR3 sequences. This clonotype was obtained from a human donor with ulcerative colitis or Crohn's disease, or a healthy co-twin of an affected twin (not recorded which). This chain joins TRBV7-2 and TRBJ2-7; checking the TCRdb D call of TRBD1 is not possible without DNA. Sequencing was done on a sample of blood. CDR3 loop: CASSTDRGAYEQYF. Using reference TRBV7-2 and TRBJ2-7 for the parts outside the CDR3, the full variable domain is GAGVSQSPSNKVTEKGKDVELRCDPISGHTALYWYRQSLGQGLEFLIYFQGNSAPDKSGLPSDRFSAERTGGSVSTLTIQRTQQEDSAVYLCASSTDRGAYEQYFGPGTRLTVT.